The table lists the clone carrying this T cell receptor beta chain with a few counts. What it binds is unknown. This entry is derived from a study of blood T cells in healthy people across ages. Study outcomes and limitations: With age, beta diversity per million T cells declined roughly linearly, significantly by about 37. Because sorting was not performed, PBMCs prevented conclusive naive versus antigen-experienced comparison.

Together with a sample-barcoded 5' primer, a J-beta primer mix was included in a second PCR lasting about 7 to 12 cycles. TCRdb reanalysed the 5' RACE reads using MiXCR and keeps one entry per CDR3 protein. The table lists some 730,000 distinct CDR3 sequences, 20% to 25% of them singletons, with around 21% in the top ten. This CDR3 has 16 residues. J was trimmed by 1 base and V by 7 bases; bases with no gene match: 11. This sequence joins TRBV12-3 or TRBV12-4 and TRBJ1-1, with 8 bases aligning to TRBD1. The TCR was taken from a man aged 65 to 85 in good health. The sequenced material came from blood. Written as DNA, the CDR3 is TGTGCCAGCACCTTAGGACAGGGACTCTCGAACACTGAAGCTTTCTTT. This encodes CASTLGQGLSNTEAFF.